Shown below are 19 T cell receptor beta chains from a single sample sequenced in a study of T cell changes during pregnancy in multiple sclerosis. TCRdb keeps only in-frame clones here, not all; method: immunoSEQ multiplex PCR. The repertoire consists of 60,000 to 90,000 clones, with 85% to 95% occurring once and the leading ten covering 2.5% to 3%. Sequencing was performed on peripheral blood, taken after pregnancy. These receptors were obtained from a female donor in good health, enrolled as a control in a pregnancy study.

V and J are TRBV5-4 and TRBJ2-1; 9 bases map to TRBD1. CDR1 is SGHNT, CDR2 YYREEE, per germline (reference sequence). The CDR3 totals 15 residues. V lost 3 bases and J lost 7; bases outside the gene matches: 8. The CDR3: CASSSTGGRMNEQFF. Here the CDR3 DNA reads TGTGCCAGCAGCTCTACAGGGGGCCGAATGAATGAGCAGTTCTTC.

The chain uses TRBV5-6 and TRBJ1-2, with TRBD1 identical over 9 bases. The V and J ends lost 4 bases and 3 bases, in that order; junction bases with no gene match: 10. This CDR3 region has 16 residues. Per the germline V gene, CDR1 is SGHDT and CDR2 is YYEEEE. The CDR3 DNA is TGTGCCAGCAGCATATACCGGGACAGGGTACACTATGGCTACACCTTC. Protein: CASSIYRDRVHYGYTF.

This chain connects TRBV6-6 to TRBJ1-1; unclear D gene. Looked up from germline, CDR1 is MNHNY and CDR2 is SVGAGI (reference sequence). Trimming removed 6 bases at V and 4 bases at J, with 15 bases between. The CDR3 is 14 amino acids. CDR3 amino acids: CASRRVLLGTEAFF. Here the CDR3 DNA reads TGTGCCAGCAGGAGGGTCCTCCTGGGCACTGAAGCTTTCTTT.

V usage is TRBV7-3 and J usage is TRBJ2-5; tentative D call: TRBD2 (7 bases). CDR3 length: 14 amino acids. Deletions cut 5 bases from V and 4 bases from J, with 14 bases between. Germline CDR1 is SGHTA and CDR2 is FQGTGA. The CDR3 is CASSPEGGRETQYF. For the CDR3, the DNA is TGTGCCAGCAGCCCGGAGGGGGGGCGAGAGACCCAGTACTTC.

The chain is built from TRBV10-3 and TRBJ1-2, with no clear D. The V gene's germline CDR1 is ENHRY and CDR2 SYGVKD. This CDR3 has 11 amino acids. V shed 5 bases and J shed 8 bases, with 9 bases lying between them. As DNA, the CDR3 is TGTGCCATCAGTCCCGGGAAGGGCTACACCTTC. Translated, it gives CAISPGKGYTF.

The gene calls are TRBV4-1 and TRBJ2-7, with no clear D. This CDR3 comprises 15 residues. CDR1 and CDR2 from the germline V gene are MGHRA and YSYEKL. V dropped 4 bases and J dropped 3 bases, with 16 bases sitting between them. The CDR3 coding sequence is TGCGCCAGCAGCCCGCGGATTAGCCCGGGCTACGAGCAGTACTTC. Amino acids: CASSPRISPGYEQYF.

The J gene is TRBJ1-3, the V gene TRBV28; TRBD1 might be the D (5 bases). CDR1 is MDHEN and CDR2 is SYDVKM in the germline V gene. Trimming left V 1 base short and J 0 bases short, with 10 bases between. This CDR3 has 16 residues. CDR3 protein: CASSLSGEASGNTIYF. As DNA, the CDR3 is TGTGCCAGCAGTTTATCGGGGGAAGCCTCTGGAAACACCATATATTTT.

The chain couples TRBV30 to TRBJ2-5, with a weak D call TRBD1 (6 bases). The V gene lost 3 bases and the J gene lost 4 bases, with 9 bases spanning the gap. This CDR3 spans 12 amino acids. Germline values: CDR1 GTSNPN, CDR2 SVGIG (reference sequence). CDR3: CAWRQGGETQYF. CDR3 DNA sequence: TGTGCCTGGAGACAGGGCGGAGAGACCCAGTACTTC.

The CDR3 DNA reads as TGTGCCAGCTCAAAACCCCAAGGAGCAGATACGCAGTATTTT. It is translated as CASSKPQGADTQYF. The V gene is TRBV18, the J gene TRBJ2-3; D is unclear. The germline V gene encodes CDR1 KGHSH and CDR2 LQKENI. V was pared by 5 bases and J by 4 bases, with 13 bases between. The CDR3 spans 14 residues.

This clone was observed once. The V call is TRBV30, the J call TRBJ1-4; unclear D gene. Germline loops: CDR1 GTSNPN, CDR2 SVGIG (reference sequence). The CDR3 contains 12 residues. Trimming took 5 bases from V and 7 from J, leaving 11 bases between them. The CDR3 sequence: CAWGGLAEKLFF. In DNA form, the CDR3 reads TGTGCCTGGGGAGGGCTAGCTGAAAAACTGTTTTTT.

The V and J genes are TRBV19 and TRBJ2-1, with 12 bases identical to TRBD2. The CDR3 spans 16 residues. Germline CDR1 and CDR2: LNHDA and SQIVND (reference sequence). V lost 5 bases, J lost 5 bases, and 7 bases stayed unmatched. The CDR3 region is CASSSLAGGKDNEQFF. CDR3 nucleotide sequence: TGTGCCAGTAGTTCGCTAGCGGGAGGGAAAGACAATGAGCAGTTCTTC.

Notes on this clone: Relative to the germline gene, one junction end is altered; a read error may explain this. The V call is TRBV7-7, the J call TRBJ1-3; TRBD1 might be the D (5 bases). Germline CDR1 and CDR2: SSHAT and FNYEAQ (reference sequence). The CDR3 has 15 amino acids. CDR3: CASSPSGGAGNTIYF. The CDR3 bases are TGTGCTAGCAGCCCTAGCGGGGGGGCTGGAAACACCATATATTTT.

CDR3 DNA sequence: TGTGCCAGCAGCCCTACCCAGCGGGGAACCCCGTATTTT. Translation gives CASSPTQRGTPYF. The gene calls are TRBV11-3 and TRBJ2-3, with 7 bases identical to TRBD2. J was trimmed by 14 bases and V by 5 bases; bases with no gene match: 13. This CDR3 has 13 residues. The V gene's germline CDR1 is SGHNT and CDR2 YENEEA.

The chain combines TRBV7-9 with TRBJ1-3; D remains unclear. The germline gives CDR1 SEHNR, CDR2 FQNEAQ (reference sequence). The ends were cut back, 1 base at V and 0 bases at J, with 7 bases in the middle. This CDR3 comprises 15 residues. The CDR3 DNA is TGTGCCAGCAGCTTAGGGTCGAGCTCTGGAAACACCATATATTTT. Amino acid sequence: CASSLGSSSGNTIYF.

CDR3 DNA sequence: TGTGCCAGCAGTGAAGGGGCTTACGAGCAGTACTTC. This encodes CASSEGAYEQYF. The V call is TRBV6-1, the J call TRBJ2-7; unclear D gene. V was shortened by 1 base and J by 4 bases, with 5 bases between the two germline ends. Germline V lookup: CDR1 MNHNS, CDR2 SASEGT. CDR3 length: 12 residues.

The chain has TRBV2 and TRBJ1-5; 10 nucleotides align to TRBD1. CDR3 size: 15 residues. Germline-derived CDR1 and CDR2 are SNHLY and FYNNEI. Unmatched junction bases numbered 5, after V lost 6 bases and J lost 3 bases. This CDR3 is CASRGGQGSNQPQHF. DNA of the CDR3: TGTGCCAGCAGGGGGGGACAGGGGTCCAATCAGCCCCAGCATTTT.

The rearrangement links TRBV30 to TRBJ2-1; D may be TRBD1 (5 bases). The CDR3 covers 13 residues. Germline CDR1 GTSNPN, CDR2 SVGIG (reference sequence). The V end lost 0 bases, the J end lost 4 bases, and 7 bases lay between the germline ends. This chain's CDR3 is CAWSVDSYNEQFF. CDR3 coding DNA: TGTGCCTGGAGTGTTGACAGTTACAATGAGCAGTTCTTC.

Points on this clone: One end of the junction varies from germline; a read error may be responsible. The CDR3 sequence is CASSLAAVQETQYF. CDR3 sequence (DNA): TGTGCTAGCAGCTTAGCAGCCGTCCAAGAGACCCAGTACTTC. This chain connects TRBV7-7 to TRBJ2-5; D gene unclear. The CDR3 length is 14 residues. Germline values: CDR1 SSHAT, CDR2 FNYEAQ (reference sequence).

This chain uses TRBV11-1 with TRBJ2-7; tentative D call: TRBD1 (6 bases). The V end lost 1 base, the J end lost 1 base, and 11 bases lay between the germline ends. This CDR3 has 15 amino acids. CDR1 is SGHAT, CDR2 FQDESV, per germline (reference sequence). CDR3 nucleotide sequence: TGTGCCAGCAGCTTAGGGGGACAAGCTTCCTACGAGCAGTACTTC. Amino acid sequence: CASSLGGQASYEQYF.